This T cell receptor beta chain stems from a study of blood T cell repertoires in COVID-19 (dated by TCRdb to the early 2020s). About the study as a whole: Samples covering the acute and convalescent phases of COVID-19 were provided by collaborators in the United States, Italy and Spain. A freely available public database, intended as a resource for researchers studying the immune response to SARS-CoV-2, is where the repertoires were released. Deeply sampled blood TCRbeta repertoires from subjects exposed to, actively infected with, or recovered from COVID-19 were included in the dataset. HLA class I and class II types, where available, came from metadata supplied by the sample provider rather than from assay-based typing. A de-identified subject ID, COVID-19 status, age in years and sex were almost always included in the sample metadata. The samples were drawn from the first 160 participants of the ongoing ImmuneRACE study and from 1,254 subjects provided by 6 global collaborators. The prospective study material was composed of cDNA or gDNA derived from T cells, B-cell-depleted T cells, or PBMCs.

Collaborating institutions collected whole blood in K2EDTA tubes following their own protocols. For TCRbeta analysis, collaborator samples were shipped as frozen whole blood, as isolated PBMCs, or as DNA extracted from either sample type. V is reduced by 8 bases and J by 0 bases, leaving a spacing of 10 bases between them. The germline V gene gives CDR1 as ENHRY and CDR2 as SYGVKD. There are 14 amino acids in the CDR3, from cysteine to phenylalanine inclusive. The read is trimmed to its CDR3 DNA, 42 bases read in frame from base 1. In regard to this clone: The target of this receptor is not known. Per-base qualities were not stored, and no clone one base away is much larger.

TCRbeta CDR3 regions were amplified from genomic DNA by means of the immunoSEQ Assay, a bias-controlled multiplex PCR. The paper's data handling went like this. The number of nucleated cells in each sample was estimated by amplification of reference gene primers within the assay. Sequence reads were collapsed and filtered to measure the absolute abundance of every unique TCRbeta CDR3 rearrangement. Productive Simpson clonality was computed per sample as the square root of Simpson's diversity index over productive rearrangements. Sourced from immuneACCESS, this table was stored by TCRdb with only in-frame sequences that have V and J called. A share of the clones is absent; for the studies checked, an unresolved V gene accounts for under half, and the remainder has no known explanation. That table furnishes V, J and clone size, whereas the DNA furnished D and trimming. Counted in this sample were some 170,000 clones; roughly 87% of them appeared once. The ten top clones hold 1.6% of the sample.

Broad study findings and their caveats: Clinical and demographic metadata were provided uncurated, with the amount varying by source and participant.

This clonotype was obtained from a woman in her 50s with acute or convalescent COVID-19. The sequenced sample consisted of peripheral blood. Recombination joined TRBV10-3 with TRBJ2-2, and possibly TRBD2, on 6 matching bases. CDR3 sequence: CAIGRDSNTGELFF. Read as DNA, the sequence is TGTGCCATCGGCAGGGACTCGAACACCGGGGAGCTGTTTTTT.